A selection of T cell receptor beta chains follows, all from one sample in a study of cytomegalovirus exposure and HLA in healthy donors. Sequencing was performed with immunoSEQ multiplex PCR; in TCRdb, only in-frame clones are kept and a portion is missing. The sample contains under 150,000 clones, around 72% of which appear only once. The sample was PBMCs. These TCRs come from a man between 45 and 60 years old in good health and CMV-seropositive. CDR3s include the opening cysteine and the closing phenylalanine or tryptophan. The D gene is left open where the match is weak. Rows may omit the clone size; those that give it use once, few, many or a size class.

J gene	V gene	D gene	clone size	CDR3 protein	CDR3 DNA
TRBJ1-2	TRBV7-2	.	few	CASSPGPRSGYGYTF	TGTGCCAGCAGTCCCGGGCCCCGAAGCGGCTATGGCTACACCTTC
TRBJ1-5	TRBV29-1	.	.	CSVKNRTSNQPQHF	TGCAGCGTTAAAAACAGGACTAGCAATCAGCCCCAGCATTTT
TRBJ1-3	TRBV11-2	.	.	CASSHYNSLSGNTIYF	TGTGCCAGCAGCCATTATAACTCCCTTTCTGGAAACACCATATATTTT
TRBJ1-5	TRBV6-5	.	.	CASIAESNQPQHF	TGTGCCAGCATAGCAGAGAGCAATCAGCCCCAGCATTTT
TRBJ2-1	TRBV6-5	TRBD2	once	CASSYGTSGRGNEQFF	TGTGCCAGCAGTTACGGGACTAGCGGGAGGGGCAATGAGCAGTTCTTC
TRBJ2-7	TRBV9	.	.	CASSVEARSSYEQYF	TGTGCCAGCAGCGTAGAAGCGAGGAGCTCCTACGAGCAGTACTTC
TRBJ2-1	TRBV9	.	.	CASSGGSSSGGNNEQFF	TGTGCCAGCAGCGGGGGTAGTTCGTCTGGAGGGAACAATGAGCAGTTCTTC
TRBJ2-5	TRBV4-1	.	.	CASSQDVGAGQETQYF	TGCGCCAGCAGCCAAGATGTGGGGGCAGGACAAGAGACCCAGTACTTC
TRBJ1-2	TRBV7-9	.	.	CASSVWGPKEAGGYTF	TGTGCCAGCAGCGTATGGGGACCGAAAGAAGCGGGTGGCTACACCTTC
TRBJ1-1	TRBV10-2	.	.	CASSSPGNTEAFF	TGCGCCAGCAGTTCGCCGGGGAACACTGAAGCTTTCTTT
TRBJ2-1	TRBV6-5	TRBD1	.	CASSSPTRPGGNEQFF	TGTGCCAGCAGTTCACCTACGAGGCCAGGGGGCAATGAGCAGTTCTTC
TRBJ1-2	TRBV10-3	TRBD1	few	CAISRTGGDYGYTF	TGTGCCATCAGCCGGACAGGGGGGGACTATGGCTACACCTTC
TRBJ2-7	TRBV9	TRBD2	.	CASSVDTSGYEQYF	TGTGCCAGCAGCGTAGACACTAGCGGCTACGAGCAGTACTTC
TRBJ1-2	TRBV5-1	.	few	CASTSKQGDYGYTF	TGCGCCAGCACCTCCAAACAGGGAGACTATGGCTACACCTTC
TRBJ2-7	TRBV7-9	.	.	CASSLRGEQYF	TGTGCCAGCAGCTTAAGAGGGGAGCAGTACTTC
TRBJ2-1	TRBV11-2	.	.	CASSPGYEDNEQFF	TGTGCCAGCAGCCCAGGATATGAAGACAATGAGCAGTTCTTC
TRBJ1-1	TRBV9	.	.	CASSVATSLGPGGTEAFF	TGTGCCAGCAGCGTAGCTACCTCACTTGGCCCCGGCGGGACTGAAGCTTTCTTT
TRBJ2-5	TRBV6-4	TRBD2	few	CASSDGTSGEETQYF	TGTGCCAGCAGTGACGGGACTAGCGGGGAAGAGACCCAGTACTTC
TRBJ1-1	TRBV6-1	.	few	CASSEWTVEAFF	TGTGCCAGCAGTGAATGGACAGTCGAAGCTTTCTTT
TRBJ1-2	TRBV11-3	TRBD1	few	CASSPWTGDYGYTF	TGTGCCAGCAGCCCCTGGACAGGGGACTATGGCTACACCTTC
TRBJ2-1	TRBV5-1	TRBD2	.	CASSLTSGPYNEQFF	TGCGCCAGCAGCTTGACTAGCGGGCCCTACAATGAGCAGTTCTTC
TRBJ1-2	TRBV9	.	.	CASSGGQSLNYGYTF	TGTGCCTCTTCCGGAGGGCAGTCCCTGAACTATGGCTACACCTTC
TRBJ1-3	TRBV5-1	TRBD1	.	CASSFGTAGNTIYF	TGCGCCAGCAGCTTCGGGACAGCGGGAAACACCATATATTTT
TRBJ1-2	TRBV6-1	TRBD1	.	CASSVGQGYSYGYTF	TGTGCCAGCAGTGTTGGACAGGGCTACAGCTATGGCTACACCTTC
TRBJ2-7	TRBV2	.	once	CASSAGTGSSYEQYF	TGTGCCAGCAGTGCTGGTACAGGTAGCTCCTACGAGCAGTACTTC
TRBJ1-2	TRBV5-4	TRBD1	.	CASSTPDRLFGYTF	TGTGCCAGCAGCACCCCGGACAGGTTGTTTGGCTACACCTTC
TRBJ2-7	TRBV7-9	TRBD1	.	CASSTWTGPNEQYF	TGTGCCAGCAGCACTTGGACAGGCCCGAACGAGCAGTACTTC
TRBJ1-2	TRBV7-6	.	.	CASSRDGGQQGNYGYTF	TGTGCCAGCAGCCGGGATGGCGGGCAACAGGGAAACTATGGCTACACCTTC
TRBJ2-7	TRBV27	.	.	CASSPGSSYEQYF	TGTGCCAGCAGTCCAGGCTCCTCCTACGAGCAGTACTTC
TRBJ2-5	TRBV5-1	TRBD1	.	CASSSTGGRQETQYF	TGCGCCAGCAGCTCAACAGGGGGAAGACAAGAGACCCAGTACTTC
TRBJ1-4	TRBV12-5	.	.	CASGWTSGVAPSTNEKLFF	TGTGCTAGTGGTTGGACATCAGGGGTAGCCCCCTCAACTAATGAAAAACTGTTTTTT
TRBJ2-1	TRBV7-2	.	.	CASSRARLSEQFF	TGTGCCAGCAGCCGCGCTCGTCTGTCTGAGCAGTTCTTC
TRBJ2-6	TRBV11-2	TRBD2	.	CASSLLAGVAGANVLTF	TGTGCCAGCAGCTTACTAGCGGGAGTGGCTGGGGCCAACGTCCTGACTTTC
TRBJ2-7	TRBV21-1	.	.	CASSKKGVRGHEQYF	TGTGCCAGCAGCAAAAAAGGGGTCAGGGGCCACGAGCAGTACTTC
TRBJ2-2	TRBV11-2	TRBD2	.	CASSMGTSGGDLTGELFF	TGTGCCAGCAGCATGGGGACTAGCGGGGGGGACTTGACCGGGGAGCTGTTTTTT
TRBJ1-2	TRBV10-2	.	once	CASSPAGAAYGYTF	TGCGCCAGCAGCCCGGCGGGGGCCGCCTATGGCTACACCTTC
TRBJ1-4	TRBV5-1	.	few	CASSLQGATNEKLFF	TGCGCCAGCAGCTTGCAAGGAGCAACTAATGAAAAACTGTTTTTT
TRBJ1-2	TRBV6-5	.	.	CASSRDINYGYTF	TGTGCCAGCAGTCGCGACATAAACTATGGCTACACCTTC
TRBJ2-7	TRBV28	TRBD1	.	CASSEDRVKDEQYF	TGTGCCAGCAGCGAAGACAGGGTTAAAGACGAGCAGTACTTC
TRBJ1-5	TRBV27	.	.	CASSMGHGQPQHF	TGTGCCAGCAGCATGGGACATGGACAGCCCCAGCATTTT
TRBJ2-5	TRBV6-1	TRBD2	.	CAGSSGGAGETQYF	TGTGCCGGTTCTAGCGGGGGGGCTGGTGAGACCCAGTACTTC
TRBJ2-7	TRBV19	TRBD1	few	CASSMGRGRGNEQYF	TGTGCCAGTAGTATGGGAAGGGGGCGCGGAAATGAGCAGTACTTC